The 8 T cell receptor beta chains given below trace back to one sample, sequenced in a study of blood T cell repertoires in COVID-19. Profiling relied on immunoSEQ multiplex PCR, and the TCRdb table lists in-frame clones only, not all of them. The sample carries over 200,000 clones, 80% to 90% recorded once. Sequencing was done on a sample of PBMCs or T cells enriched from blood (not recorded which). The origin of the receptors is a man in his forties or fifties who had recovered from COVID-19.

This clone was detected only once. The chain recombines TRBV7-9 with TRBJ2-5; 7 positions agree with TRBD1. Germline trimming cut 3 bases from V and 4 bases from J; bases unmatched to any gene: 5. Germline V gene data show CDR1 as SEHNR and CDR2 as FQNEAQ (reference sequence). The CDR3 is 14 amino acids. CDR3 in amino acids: CASSFQGVGETQYF. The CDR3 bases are TGTGCCAGCAGCTTCCAGGGGGTCGGAGAGACCCAGTACTTC.

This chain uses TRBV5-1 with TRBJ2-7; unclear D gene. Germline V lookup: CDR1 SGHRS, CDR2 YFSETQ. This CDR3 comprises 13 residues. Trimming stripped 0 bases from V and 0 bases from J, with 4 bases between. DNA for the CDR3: TGCGCCAGCAGCTTGGTGGCCTCCTACGAGCAGTACTTC. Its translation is CASSLVASYEQYF.

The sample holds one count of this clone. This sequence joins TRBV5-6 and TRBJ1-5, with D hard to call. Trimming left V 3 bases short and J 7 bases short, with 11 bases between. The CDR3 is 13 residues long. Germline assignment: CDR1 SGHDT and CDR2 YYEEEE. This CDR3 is CASSYNRDQPQHF. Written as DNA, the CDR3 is TGTGCCAGCAGCTACAACAGAGACCAGCCCCAGCATTTT.

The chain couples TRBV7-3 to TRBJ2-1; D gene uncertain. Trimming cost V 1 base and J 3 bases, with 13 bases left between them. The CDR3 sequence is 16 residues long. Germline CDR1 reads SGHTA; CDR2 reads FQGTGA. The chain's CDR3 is CASSLSGQTIYNEQFF. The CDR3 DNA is TGTGCCAGCAGCTTAAGCGGTCAGACCATCTACAATGAGCAGTTCTTC.

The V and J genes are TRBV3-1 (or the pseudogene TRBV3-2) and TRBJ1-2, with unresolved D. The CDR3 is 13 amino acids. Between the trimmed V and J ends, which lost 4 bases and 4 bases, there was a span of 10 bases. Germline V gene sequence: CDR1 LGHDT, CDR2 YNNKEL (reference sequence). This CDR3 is CASSLTDPYGYTF. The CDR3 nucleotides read TGTGCCAGCAGCCTAACAGACCCCTATGGCTACACCTTC.

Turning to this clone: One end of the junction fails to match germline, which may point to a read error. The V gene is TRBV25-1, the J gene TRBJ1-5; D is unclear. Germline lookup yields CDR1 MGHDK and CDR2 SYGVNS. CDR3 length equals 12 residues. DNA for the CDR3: TGTGCCAGCAGCGAATTAAATCAGCCCCAGCATTTT. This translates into CASSELNQPQHF.

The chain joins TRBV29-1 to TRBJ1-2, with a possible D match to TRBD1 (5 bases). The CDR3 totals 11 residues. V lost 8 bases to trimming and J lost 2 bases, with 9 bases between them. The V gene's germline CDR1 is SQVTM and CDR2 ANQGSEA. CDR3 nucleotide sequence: TGCAGCTTCAGGGAAAACTATGGCTACACCTTC. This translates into CSFRENYGYTF.

DNA of the CDR3: TGCGCCAGCAGCAAGACACAACCGGGACTAGCGGGAATACAAGAGACCCAGTACTTC. Translation: CASSKTQPGLAGIQETQYF. J is TRBJ2-5 and V is TRBV5-1; 13 bases are a match to TRBD2. Unmatched junction bases numbered 14, after V lost 4 bases and J lost 2 bases. The length of the CDR3 is 19 residues. Germline CDR1 reads SGHRS; CDR2 reads YFSETQ.